A single T cell receptor beta chain is shown here with its context. Its antigen is as yet unknown. This table comes from immunoSEQ multiplex PCR, and its TCRdb copy is limited to in-frame clones, with some not included. The data hold 150,000 to 200,000 clones, with about 89% observed a single time. The data originate from a study of T cell responses to AZD1222 COVID-19 vaccine. General study findings and limits: Variant regions that are unmutated are reportedly the target of nearly half of spike-specific TCRs. Along spike, vaccine-associated CD4 TCRs were found throughout, with dominance at 160-218 and 743-854. Clonal diversity may have been underestimated in mostly white British donors.

CDR3 length: 15 residues. Deletions cut 4 bases from V and 5 bases from J, with 18 bases between. Germline CDR1 SGHNT, CDR2 YYREEE (reference sequence). The sequenced sample was peripheral blood, obtained on day 0 of AZD1222 vaccination. The TCR originated in an adult in good health. The chain links TRBV5-4 to TRBJ1-1; perhaps TRBD1 as D (6 bases). CDR3 in amino acids: CASSVGPQDRTEAFF. The DNA of the CDR3 is TGTGCCAGCAGCGTGGGACCGCAGGACAGAACTGAAGCTTTCTTT.